The subject of this entry is one TCR beta chain. Its specificity is unknown. Sequence at one end of the junction differs from germline and may be a read error. There are 16 residues in the CDR3. Per germline, CDR1 ENHRY and CDR2 SYGVKD. Primed by a sample-barcoded 5' primer and a J-beta primer mix, a second PCR proceeded for about 6 to 11 cycles. A template-switch adaptor containing 12 random nucleotides labeled each cDNA molecule. In TCRdb, the 5' RACE reads were re-called with MiXCR into one record per CDR3 protein. This table has roughly 550,000 distinct CDR3 sequences, around 24% appearing once. Peripheral blood samples of 9 to 10 milliliters were drawn from each donor. These data originate in a study of blood T cells in healthy people across ages. Findings and limits, study-wide: Age brought a roughly linear fall in TCR beta diversity measured per million T cells.

This same sample was also part of a study on T cells of mothers and their children. From that second work: Donors were three healthy Caucasian mothers and their six children.

This receptor was obtained from a boy aged 10-17 years in good health. This chain links TRBV10-3 with TRBJ2-7, with D tentatively TRBD1 or TRBD2 (6 bases each). Sequenced material: blood. CDR3 protein: CAISGPGVTGTYEQCF. CDR3 DNA sequence: TGTGCCATCAGCGGCCCGGGGGTGACAGGTACCTACGAGCAGTGCTTC.